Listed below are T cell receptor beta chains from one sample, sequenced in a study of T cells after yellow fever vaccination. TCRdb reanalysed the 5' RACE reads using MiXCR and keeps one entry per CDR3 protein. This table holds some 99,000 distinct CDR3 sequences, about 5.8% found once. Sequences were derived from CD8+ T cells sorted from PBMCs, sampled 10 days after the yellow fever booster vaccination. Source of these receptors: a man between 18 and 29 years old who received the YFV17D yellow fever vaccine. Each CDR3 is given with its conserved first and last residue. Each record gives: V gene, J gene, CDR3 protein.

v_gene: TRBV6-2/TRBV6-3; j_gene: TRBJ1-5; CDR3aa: CASSYSQINQPQHF
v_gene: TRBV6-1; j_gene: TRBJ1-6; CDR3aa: CASTGEGDGGRALHF
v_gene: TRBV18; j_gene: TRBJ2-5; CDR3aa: CASSPSQETQYF
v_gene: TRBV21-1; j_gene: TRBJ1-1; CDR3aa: CASSKGGTEAFF
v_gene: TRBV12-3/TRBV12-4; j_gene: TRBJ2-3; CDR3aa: CAGSTSGATDTQYF
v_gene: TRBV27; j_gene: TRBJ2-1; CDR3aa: CASSFIPSGGSDEQFF
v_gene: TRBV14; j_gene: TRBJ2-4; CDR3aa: CASSPRGWVNQYF
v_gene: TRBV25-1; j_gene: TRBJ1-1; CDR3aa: CASSEGTWARIEAFF
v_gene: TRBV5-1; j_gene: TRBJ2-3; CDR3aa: CASSSDRGTDTQYF
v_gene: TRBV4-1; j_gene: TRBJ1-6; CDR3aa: CASSRASQSLNSPLHF
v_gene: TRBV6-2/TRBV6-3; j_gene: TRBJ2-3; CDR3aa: CASSRTSGAPDTQYF
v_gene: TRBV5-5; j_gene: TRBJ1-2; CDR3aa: CASSLGYGGDGYTF
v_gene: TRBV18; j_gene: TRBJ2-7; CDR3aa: CASSPGSYEQYF
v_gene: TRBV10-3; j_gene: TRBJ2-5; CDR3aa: CAISDTQGGDETQYF
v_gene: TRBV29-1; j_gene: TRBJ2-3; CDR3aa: CSVGRPGLAVADTQYF
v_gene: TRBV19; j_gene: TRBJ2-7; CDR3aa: CASSTVSGLLTYEQYF
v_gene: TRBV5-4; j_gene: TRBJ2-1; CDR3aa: CASSVVTYNEQFF
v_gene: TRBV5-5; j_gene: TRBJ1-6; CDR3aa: CASSSAGGMSYNSPLHF
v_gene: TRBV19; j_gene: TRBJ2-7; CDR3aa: CASSPGLGEYEQYF
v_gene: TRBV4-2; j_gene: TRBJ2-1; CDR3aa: CASSQANPGLASYNEQFF
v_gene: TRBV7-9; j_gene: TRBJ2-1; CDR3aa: CASIPGGQLGHEQFF
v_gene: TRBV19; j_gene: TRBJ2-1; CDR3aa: CASSITERGGNEQFF
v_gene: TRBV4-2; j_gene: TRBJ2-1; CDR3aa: CASSLTDYSSYNEQFF
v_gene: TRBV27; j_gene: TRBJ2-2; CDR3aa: CASSGQGGTGELFF
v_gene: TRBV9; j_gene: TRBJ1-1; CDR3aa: CASSPGGSTEAFF
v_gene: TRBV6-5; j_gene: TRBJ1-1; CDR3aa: CASSYSGGDATEAFF
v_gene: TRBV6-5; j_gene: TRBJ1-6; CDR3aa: CASSHQRTGVNSPLHF
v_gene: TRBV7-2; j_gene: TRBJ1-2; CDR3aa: CASSLGPDRAPSEIGYTF
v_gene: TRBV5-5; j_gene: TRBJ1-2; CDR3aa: CASSPLGGVPNYGYTF
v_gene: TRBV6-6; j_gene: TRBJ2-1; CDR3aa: CASSYRGNNEQFF
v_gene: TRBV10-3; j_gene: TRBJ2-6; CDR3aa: CAISELGTGHSGANVLTF
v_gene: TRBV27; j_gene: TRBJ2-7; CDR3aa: CASSRLSPYEQYF
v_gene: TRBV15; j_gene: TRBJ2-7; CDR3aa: CATSPPDRVYEQYF
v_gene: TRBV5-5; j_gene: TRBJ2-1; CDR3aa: CASSLTGLSSYNEQFF
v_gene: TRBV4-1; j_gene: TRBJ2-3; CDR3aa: CASSQLYQAPDTQYF
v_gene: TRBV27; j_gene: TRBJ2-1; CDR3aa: CASSFGGREQFF
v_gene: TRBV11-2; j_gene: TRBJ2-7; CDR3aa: CASSFSGALYEQYF